Listed below are T cell receptor beta chains from one sample, sequenced in a study of shared clonotypes between healthy human individuals. The repertoire was sequenced with immunoSEQ multiplex PCR; TCRdb's copy has only in-frame clones and lacks some. The profile shows some 2.1 million clones, over 85% of them singletons. The sequenced material came from naive CD8+ T cells sorted from blood. The receptors were gathered from a man aged 18 to 30 in good health. The CDR3 runs from the conserved cysteine through the conserved F or W. The order of the fields is D gene, V gene, clone size, J gene, CDR3 protein, CDR3 DNA. A D gene is named only where the DNA matches it firmly. Not every row has a clone size; where given, it reads once, few, many or a size class.

>.|TRBV6-5|.|TRBJ2-7
CASSPPGEQYF
TGTGCCAGCAGCCCCCCGGGGGAGCAGTACTTC
>TRBD1|TRBV4-3|.|TRBJ2-1
CASSRLTGTGKDEQFF
TGCGCCAGCAGCCGATTAACCGGGACAGGGAAGGATGAGCAGTTCTTC
>TRBD1|TRBV19|.|TRBJ1-5
CASRTGGGQPQHF
TGTGCCAGTAGGACAGGGGGCGGACAGCCCCAGCATTTT
>.|TRBV6-6|.|TRBJ2-1
CASSYIWNNEQFF
TGTGCCAGCAGTTACATCTGGAACAATGAGCAGTTCTTC
>.|TRBV15|.|TRBJ1-1
CATSMSRGLNTEAFF
TGTGCCACCAGCATGAGCAGGGGACTGAACACTGAAGCTTTCTTT
>.|TRBV30|.|TRBJ2-7
CAWSATVPYEQYF
TGTGCCTGGAGTGCGACAGTCCCCTACGAGCAGTACTTC
>.|TRBV19|.|TRBJ1-1
CASKYRTNTEAFF
TGTGCCAGTAAATACAGGACCAACACTGAAGCTTTCTTT
>TRBD1|TRBV7-9|few|TRBJ1-6
CASTKGARNSPLHF
TGTGCCAGCACCAAGGGGGCGCGGAATTCACCCCTCCACTTT
>TRBD2|TRBV4-1|.|TRBJ2-7
CASSQVFGAAGTYEQYF
TGCGCCAGCAGCCAAGTGTTCGGAGCAGCGGGGACCTACGAGCAGTACTTC
>.|TRBV2|.|TRBJ2-7
CASSGDSLKYEQYF
TGTGCCAGCAGTGGCGACTCCCTTAAGTACGAGCAGTACTTC
>.|TRBV29-1|.|TRBJ1-1
CSVDGGNTEAFF
TGCAGCGTTGACGGGGGGAACACTGAAGCTTTCTTT
>.|TRBV4-1|.|TRBJ2-7
CASSQGGAYEQYF
TGCGCCAGCAGCCAAGGTGGAGCCTACGAGCAGTACTTC
>.|TRBV29-1|.|TRBJ2-7
CSVVGGTYEQYF
TGCAGCGTTGTCGGCGGAACCTACGAGCAGTACTTC
>.|TRBV11-2|.|TRBJ2-7
CASSFSVGSTYEQYF
TGTGCCAGCAGCTTTAGCGTGGGCTCCACCTACGAGCAGTACTTC
>.|TRBV7-8|.|TRBJ1-3
CASSLNAADHYSGNTIYF
TGTGCCAGCAGCTTAAATGCGGCAGACCATTACTCTGGAAACACCATATATTTT
>TRBD2|TRBV27|.|TRBJ2-7
CASSSSGRAHEQYF
TGTGCCAGCAGCTCTAGCGGGAGGGCCCACGAGCAGTACTTC
>.|TRBV27|.|TRBJ2-1
CASSLLGPISYNEQFF
TGTGCCAGCAGTCTCCTAGGTCCAATCTCCTACAATGAGCAGTTCTTC
>TRBD1|TRBV6-5|.|TRBJ1-6
CASSPGTGGSPLHF
TGTGCCAGCAGTCCCGGGACAGGGGGTTCACCCCTCCACTTT